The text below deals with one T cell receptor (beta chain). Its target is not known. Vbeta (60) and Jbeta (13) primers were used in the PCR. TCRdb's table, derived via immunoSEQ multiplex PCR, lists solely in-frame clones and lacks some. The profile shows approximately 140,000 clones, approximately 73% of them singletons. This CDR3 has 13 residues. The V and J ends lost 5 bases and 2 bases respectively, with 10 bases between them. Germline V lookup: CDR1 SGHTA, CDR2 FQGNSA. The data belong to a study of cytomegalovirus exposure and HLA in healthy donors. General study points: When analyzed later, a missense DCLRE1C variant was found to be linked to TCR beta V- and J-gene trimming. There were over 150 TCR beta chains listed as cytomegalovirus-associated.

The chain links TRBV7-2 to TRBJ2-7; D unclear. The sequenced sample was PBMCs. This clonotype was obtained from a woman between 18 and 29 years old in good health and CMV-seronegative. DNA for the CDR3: TGTGCCAGCAGCACGCAACAAACCTACGAGCAGTACTTC. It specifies CASSTQQTYEQYF. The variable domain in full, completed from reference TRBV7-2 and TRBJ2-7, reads GAGVSQSPSNKVTEKGKDVELRCDPISGHTALYWYRQSLGQGLEFLIYFQGNSAPDKSGLPSDRFSAERTGGSVSTLTIQRTQQEDSAVYLCASSTQQTYEQYFGPGTRLTVT.